A single sample is the source of the 8 T cell receptor beta chains below, sequenced in a study of blood T cell repertoires in COVID-19. Method: immunoSEQ multiplex PCR; TCRdb's copy keeps in-frame clones and lacks some. The sample has 200,000 to 300,000 clones, about 87% seen once. Sequencing was performed on PBMCs or T cells enriched from blood (not recorded which). These receptors originate from a woman aged 40-49 years with acute COVID-19.

The chain employs TRBV4-2 and TRBJ2-3; 8 bases fit TRBD2. The CDR3 totals 16 residues. CDR1 LGHNA and CDR2 YNFKEQ come from the germline V gene. With 4 bases clipped from V and 2 bases from J, the junction kept 8 bases outside the gene matches. The CDR3 DNA reads TGTGCCAGCAGCCCACGGGAGGGGATGGCCACAGATACGCAGTATTTT. Its protein product is CASSPREGMATDTQYF.

The gene calls are TRBV20-1 and TRBJ2-1, with 10 bases identical to TRBD2. The germline CDR1 and CDR2 sequences are DFQATT and SNEGSKA (reference sequence). The CDR3 is 14 residues long. V lost 3 bases to trimming and J lost 7 bases; unmatched junction nucleotides: 6. CDR3 region: CSASTSGKGNEQFF. The CDR3 bases are TGCAGTGCTAGTACTAGCGGGAAAGGTAATGAGCAGTTCTTC.

Details on this clone: This specimen includes other DNA sequences encoding the same CDR3. The chain employs TRBV30 and TRBJ1-2; the match to TRBD1 covers 7 bases. The CDR3 extends over 14 amino acids. The germline V gene has CDR1 GTSNPN and CDR2 SVGIG (reference sequence). J gave up 1 base and V 2 bases, and 4 bases lay outside the gene matches. CDR3 protein: CAWSRTGLNYGYTF. As DNA, the CDR3 is TGTGCCTGGAGTAGGACAGGTCTTAACTATGGCTACACCTTC.

This clone has just a few counts. The chain uses TRBV12-5 and TRBJ1-5; 7 nucleotides match TRBD1. Germline V gene lookup returns CDR1 LGHNT and CDR2 FRNRAP. V lost 4 bases to trimming and J lost 0 bases; unmatched junction nucleotides: 6. There are 16 residues in the CDR3. The CDR3 here is CASGSDYRGSNQPQHF. Here the CDR3 DNA reads TGTGCTAGTGGTTCCGATTACAGGGGTAGCAATCAGCCCCAGCATTTT.

V usage is TRBV11-2 and J usage is TRBJ2-7; 7 nucleotides agree with TRBD1. J lost 2 bases, V lost 1 base, and 14 bases had no gene match. The CDR3 loop spans 18 amino acids. Per germline, CDR1 SGHAT and CDR2 FQNNGV. In DNA form, the CDR3 reads TGTGCCAGCAGCTTAGCATTCCACAGGGGACAAGGGGCCTACGAGCAGTACTTC. It yields the protein CASSLAFHRGQGAYEQYF.

The CDR3 nucleotides read TGTGCCAGCAGTTATGGTTACGGGAACACTGAAGCTTTCTTT. Encoded protein: CASSYGYGNTEAFF. The rearrangement links TRBV6-5 to TRBJ1-1, with D uncertain. Germline assignment: CDR1 MNHEY and CDR2 SVGAGI. The CDR3 extends over 14 amino acids. Trimming shortened V by 3 bases and J by 1 base, and 9 bases separated the two germline ends.

The chain uses TRBV9 and TRBJ2-5, with D possibly being TRBD2 (6 bases). There are 13 residues in the CDR3. Trimming took 4 bases from V and 8 from J, leaving 15 bases between them. Germline loops: CDR1 SGDLS, CDR2 YYNGEE. CDR3 protein: CASSSGLRQTQYF. CDR3 sequence (DNA): TGTGCCAGCAGCTCGGGACTCAGGCAAACCCAGTACTTC.

The chain employs TRBV10-2 and TRBJ2-7; 7 bases map to TRBD1. Germline V gives CDR1 WSHSY, CDR2 SAAADI. With V trimmed by 7 bases and J by 3 bases, 3 bases remained unmatched. This CDR3 is built from 12 residues. The CDR3 region is CASNPGGYEQYF. Here the CDR3 DNA reads TGCGCCAGCAACCCAGGGGGCTACGAGCAGTACTTC.